These T cell receptor beta chains were read from a single sample in a study of T cells in Graves' hyperthyroidism and ophthalmopathy. TCRdb redid the calling of the multiplex PCR reads with MiXCR, one entry per CDR3 protein. The sample contains fewer than 900,000 distinct CDR3 sequences, roughly a sixth of which appear only once. The sequencing input was blood. These receptors all come from a woman aged 50 to 60 with Graves' hyperthyroidism that later progressed to Graves' ophthalmopathy. CDR3s include the opening cysteine and the closing phenylalanine or tryptophan. Fields, in order: J gene, V gene, clone size, D gene, CDR3 length, CDR3 protein, CDR3 DNA. The D gene is left open where the match is weak. Clone size, where shown, is once, few, many, or a class for clones that have expanded.

j_call: TRBJ1-2; v_call: TRBV6-5; clone_size: many; d_call: NA; cdr3_length: 14; cdr3_aa: CASSYSTGGSGYTF; cdr3_nt: TGTGCCAGCAGTTACTCGACGGGGGGCAGTGGCTACACCTTC
j_call: TRBJ2-7; v_call: TRBV12-3/TRBV12-4; clone_size: many; d_call: TRBD1; cdr3_length: 14; cdr3_aa: CASSRDRDSYEQYF; cdr3_nt: TGTGCCAGCAGTAGGGACAGGGACTCCTACGAGCAGTACTTC
j_call: TRBJ1-6; v_call: TRBV29-1; clone_size: few; d_call: NA; cdr3_length: 15; cdr3_aa: CSVGETGWGRSPLHF; cdr3_nt: TGCAGCGTTGGCGAGACAGGCTGGGGTAGATCACCCCTCCACTTT
j_call: TRBJ1-1; v_call: TRBV20-1; clone_size: many; d_call: TRBD1; cdr3_length: 12; cdr3_aa: CSANTGGTEAFF; cdr3_nt: TGCAGTGCTAACACAGGGGGTACTGAAGCTTTCTTT
j_call: TRBJ1-1; v_call: TRBV5-4; clone_size: many; d_call: TRBD1; cdr3_length: 14; cdr3_aa: CASSLENRGTEAFF; cdr3_nt: TGTGCCAGCAGCTTGGAGAACAGGGGCACTGAAGCTTTCTTT
j_call: TRBJ2-1; v_call: TRBV20-1; clone_size: few; d_call: TRBD2; cdr3_length: 14; cdr3_aa: CSARALAGTNEQFF; cdr3_nt: TGCAGTGCTAGAGCACTAGCGGGGACCAATGAGCAGTTCTTC
j_call: TRBJ2-2; v_call: TRBV20-1; clone_size: many; d_call: NA; cdr3_length: 16; cdr3_aa: CSAPSGRGANTGELFF; cdr3_nt: TGCAGTGCGCCCTCAGGGCGGGGCGCGAACACCGGGGAGCTGTTTTTT
j_call: TRBJ2-1; v_call: TRBV7-3; clone_size: many; d_call: TRBD2; cdr3_length: 11; cdr3_aa: CASGERGEQFF; cdr3_nt: TGTGCCAGCGGGGAGCGGGGTGAGCAGTTCTTC
j_call: TRBJ1-6; v_call: TRBV6-9; clone_size: NA; d_call: NA; cdr3_length: 18; cdr3_aa: CASSWVKGGGSYNSPLHF; cdr3_nt: TGTGCCAGCAGTTGGGTGAAAGGGGGAGGATCCTATAATTCACCCCTCCACTTT
j_call: TRBJ2-1; v_call: TRBV7-8; clone_size: many; d_call: NA; cdr3_length: 14; cdr3_aa: CASSRNRKNNEQFF; cdr3_nt: TGTGCCAGCAGCCGAAATCGGAAAAACAATGAGCAGTTCTTC
j_call: TRBJ1-4; v_call: TRBV3-1; clone_size: many; d_call: TRBD1; cdr3_length: 17; cdr3_aa: CASSPPRQGPTNEKLFF; cdr3_nt: TGTGCCAGCAGCCCTCCTCGACAGGGGCCTACTAATGAAAAACTGTTTTTT
j_call: TRBJ2-1; v_call: TRBV15; clone_size: NA; d_call: NA; cdr3_length: 13; cdr3_aa: CATSRAPFHEQFF; cdr3_nt: TGTGCCACCAGCAGAGCTCCTTTCCATGAGCAGTTCTTC
j_call: TRBJ1-1; v_call: TRBV29-1; clone_size: NA; d_call: TRBD1; cdr3_length: 13; cdr3_aa: CSVSTGGDTEAFF; cdr3_nt: TGCAGCGTGTCCACAGGGGGTGACACTGAAGCTTTCTTT
j_call: TRBJ1-2; v_call: TRBV18; clone_size: few; d_call: NA; cdr3_length: 15; cdr3_aa: CASSPPGQNNYGYTF; cdr3_nt: TGTGCCAGCTCACCACCTGGGCAGAATAACTATGGCTACACCTTC
j_call: TRBJ1-1; v_call: TRBV29-1; clone_size: many; d_call: NA; cdr3_length: 13; cdr3_aa: CSSSTGGNTEAFF; cdr3_nt: TGCAGCTCCAGCACTGGCGGGAACACTGAAGCTTTCTTT
j_call: TRBJ2-5; v_call: TRBV25-1; clone_size: few; d_call: TRBD2; cdr3_length: 16; cdr3_aa: CASSDFPAGGQETQYF; cdr3_nt: TGTGCCAGCAGTGATTTCCCAGCGGGGGGGCAAGAGACCCAGTACTTC
j_call: TRBJ1-4; v_call: TRBV14; clone_size: few; d_call: TRBD1; cdr3_length: 17; cdr3_aa: CASSQSGTGWIDEKLFF; cdr3_nt: TGTGCCAGCAGCCAATCAGGGACAGGGTGGATTGATGAAAAACTGTTTTTT
j_call: TRBJ1-4; v_call: TRBV9; clone_size: NA; d_call: TRBD1; cdr3_length: 16; cdr3_aa: CASSFSHRDRGEKLFF; cdr3_nt: TGTGCCAGCAGCTTCTCCCACCGGGACAGGGGGGAAAAACTGTTTTTT
j_call: TRBJ2-3; v_call: TRBV5-4; clone_size: many; d_call: NA; cdr3_length: 14; cdr3_aa: CASRGDLPTDTQYF; cdr3_nt: TGTGCCAGCAGGGGGGACTTACCCACAGATACGCAGTATTTT
j_call: TRBJ1-5; v_call: TRBV6-1; clone_size: many; d_call: TRBD1; cdr3_length: 17; cdr3_aa: CASSTGQLGYSNQPQHF; cdr3_nt: TGTGCCAGCAGTACGGGACAGCTAGGGTATAGCAATCAGCCCCAGCATTTT
j_call: TRBJ1-4; v_call: TRBV20-1; clone_size: few; d_call: TRBD1; cdr3_length: 14; cdr3_aa: CSAIVYRGNEKLFF; cdr3_nt: TGCAGTGCTATCGTGTACAGGGGTAACGAAAAACTGTTTTTT
j_call: TRBJ2-1; v_call: TRBV6-2/TRBV6-3; clone_size: many; d_call: NA; cdr3_length: 16; cdr3_aa: CASSSVDPSSYNEQFF; cdr3_nt: TGTGCCAGCAGTTCCGTAGACCCCAGCTCCTACAATGAGCAGTTCTTC
j_call: TRBJ1-6; v_call: TRBV15; clone_size: NA; d_call: TRBD1; cdr3_length: 13; cdr3_aa: CATSMKGAVSLHF; cdr3_nt: TGTGCCACCAGCATGAAGGGGGCCGTCTCACTCCACTTT
j_call: TRBJ1-1; v_call: TRBV12-3/TRBV12-4; clone_size: once; d_call: NA; cdr3_length: 16; cdr3_aa: CASSLRVHEVNTEAFF; cdr3_nt: TGTGCCAGCAGTCTCAGGGTGCATGAGGTGAACACTGAAGCTTTCTTT
j_call: TRBJ2-1; v_call: TRBV27; clone_size: NA; d_call: NA; cdr3_length: 14; cdr3_aa: CASSSPEVYNEQFF; cdr3_nt: TGTGCCAGCAGTTCTCCGGAAGTCTACAATGAGCAGTTCTTC
j_call: TRBJ2-5; v_call: TRBV20-1; clone_size: many; d_call: TRBD2; cdr3_length: 15; cdr3_aa: CSARGGGAFSETQYF; cdr3_nt: TGCAGTGCTAGAGGCGGGGGGGCCTTTTCAGAGACCCAGTACTTC
j_call: TRBJ1-6; v_call: TRBV3-1; clone_size: many; d_call: NA; cdr3_length: 16; cdr3_aa: CASSQGHPPGGSPLHF; cdr3_nt: TGTGCCAGCAGCCAAGGACATCCGCCGGGAGGTTCACCCCTCCACTTT
j_call: TRBJ2-1; v_call: TRBV5-1; clone_size: many; d_call: NA; cdr3_length: 15; cdr3_aa: CASSWPAVAYNEQFF; cdr3_nt: TGCGCCAGCAGCTGGCCGGCGGTGGCCTACAATGAGCAGTTCTTC
j_call: TRBJ1-1; v_call: TRBV12-3/TRBV12-4; clone_size: NA; d_call: NA; cdr3_length: 13; cdr3_aa: CASSWEEGTEAFF; cdr3_nt: TGTGCCAGCAGCTGGGAGGAAGGCACTGAAGCTTTCTTT
j_call: TRBJ1-2; v_call: TRBV28; clone_size: NA; d_call: NA; cdr3_length: 15; cdr3_aa: CASSFARDPNYGYTF; cdr3_nt: TGTGCCAGCAGTTTCGCCAGGGATCCTAACTATGGCTACACCTTC
j_call: TRBJ2-7; v_call: TRBV30; clone_size: few; d_call: NA; cdr3_length: 14; cdr3_aa: CAWSVGGVGYEQYF; cdr3_nt: TGTGCCTGGAGTGTTGGAGGGGTCGGTTACGAGCAGTACTTC
j_call: TRBJ1-5; v_call: TRBV12-3/TRBV12-4; clone_size: many; d_call: TRBD1; cdr3_length: 14; cdr3_aa: CASSSTDRAKPQHF; cdr3_nt: TGTGCCAGCAGTTCAACGGACAGGGCTAAGCCCCAGCATTTT
j_call: TRBJ2-5; v_call: TRBV20-1; clone_size: many; d_call: NA; cdr3_length: 14; cdr3_aa: CSARDTSSGETQYF; cdr3_nt: TGCAGTGCTAGAGACACTAGCTCTGGCGAGACCCAGTACTTC
j_call: TRBJ2-3; v_call: TRBV12-3/TRBV12-4; clone_size: NA; d_call: TRBD1; cdr3_length: 18; cdr3_aa: CASSFLAIGGASTDTQYF; cdr3_nt: TGTGCCAGCAGTTTTCTCGCGATAGGGGGCGCCTCCACAGATACGCAGTATTTT
j_call: TRBJ1-3; v_call: TRBV4-1; clone_size: few; d_call: NA; cdr3_length: 15; cdr3_aa: CASSQGVPSGNTIYF; cdr3_nt: TGCGCCAGCAGCCAAGGGGTCCCCTCTGGAAACACCATATATTTT
j_call: TRBJ2-5; v_call: TRBV5-1; clone_size: many; d_call: NA; cdr3_length: 15; cdr3_aa: CASSLAGQPQETQYF; cdr3_nt: TGCGCCAGCAGCTTGGCCGGACAGCCGCAAGAGACCCAGTACTTC
j_call: TRBJ2-7; v_call: TRBV28; clone_size: NA; d_call: TRBD2; cdr3_length: 15; cdr3_aa: CASSLQASGSYEQYF; cdr3_nt: TGTGCCAGCAGTTTACAGGCTAGCGGATCCTACGAGCAGTACTTC
j_call: TRBJ1-4; v_call: TRBV6-1; clone_size: NA; d_call: NA; cdr3_length: 14; cdr3_aa: CASSVEPRTEKLFF; cdr3_nt: TGTGCCAGCAGTGTAGAACCGCGGACGGAAAAACTGTTTTTT
j_call: TRBJ1-5; v_call: TRBV20-1; clone_size: NA; d_call: NA; cdr3_length: 13; cdr3_aa: CSAIRSSNQPQHF; cdr3_nt: TGCAGTGCTATAAGGTCTAGCAATCAGCCCCAGCATTTT
j_call: TRBJ2-5; v_call: TRBV19; clone_size: NA; d_call: NA; cdr3_length: 14; cdr3_aa: CASAMIAAVETQYF; cdr3_nt: TGTGCCAGTGCCATGATTGCGGCGGTGGAGACCCAGTACTTC
j_call: TRBJ1-1; v_call: TRBV5-4; clone_size: NA; d_call: NA; cdr3_length: 16; cdr3_aa: CASTGQWGQGTAEAFF; cdr3_nt: TGTGCCAGCACCGGCCAATGGGGGCAGGGGACGGCTGAAGCTTTCTTT
j_call: TRBJ1-1; v_call: TRBV20-1; clone_size: few; d_call: TRBD1; cdr3_length: 16; cdr3_aa: CSARDRGRGMNTEAFF; cdr3_nt: TGCAGTGCTAGAGACAGGGGGAGGGGGATGAACACTGAAGCTTTCTTT
j_call: TRBJ1-1; v_call: TRBV4-1; clone_size: NA; d_call: TRBD1; cdr3_length: 15; cdr3_aa: CASSQVGGKDTEAFF; cdr3_nt: TGCGCCAGCAGCCAAGTAGGGGGCAAAGACACTGAAGCTTTCTTT
j_call: TRBJ2-5; v_call: TRBV20-1; clone_size: NA; d_call: NA; cdr3_length: 13; cdr3_aa: CSAFEPPKETQYF; cdr3_nt: TGCAGTGCCTTCGAGCCACCGAAAGAGACCCAGTACTTC
j_call: TRBJ1-5; v_call: TRBV2; clone_size: NA; d_call: NA; cdr3_length: 15; cdr3_aa: CASKSGGTSNQPQHF; cdr3_nt: TGTGCCAGCAAAAGCGGGGGTACTAGCAATCAGCCCCAGCATTTT
j_call: TRBJ2-2; v_call: TRBV19; clone_size: NA; d_call: TRBD1; cdr3_length: 17; cdr3_aa: CASSISGQRRNTGELFF; cdr3_nt: TGTGCCAGTAGTATCTCGGGACAGAGACGCAACACCGGGGAGCTGTTTTTT
j_call: TRBJ1-5; v_call: TRBV28; clone_size: few; d_call: NA; cdr3_length: 15; cdr3_aa: CASSQGIGGNQPQHF; cdr3_nt: TGTGCCAGCAGCCAGGGGATAGGTGGCAATCAGCCCCAGCATTTT
j_call: TRBJ2-5; v_call: TRBV12-3/TRBV12-4; clone_size: many; d_call: TRBD2; cdr3_length: 16; cdr3_aa: CASRPGLAGDQETQYF; cdr3_nt: TGTGCCAGCAGACCGGGACTAGCGGGGGATCAAGAGACCCAGTACTTC
j_call: TRBJ2-5; v_call: TRBV7-6; clone_size: many; d_call: TRBD1; cdr3_length: 16; cdr3_aa: CASSNPFRDREETQYF; cdr3_nt: TGTGCCAGCAGCAACCCTTTCCGGGACAGGGAAGAGACCCAGTACTTC
j_call: TRBJ1-1; v_call: TRBV6-1; clone_size: many; d_call: TRBD1; cdr3_length: 19; cdr3_aa: CASSRTMGRDRGFDTEAFF; cdr3_nt: TGTGCCAGCAGTCGCACTATGGGCCGGGACAGGGGGTTTGACACTGAAGCTTTCTTT
j_call: TRBJ2-5; v_call: TRBV6-2/TRBV6-3; clone_size: few; d_call: NA; cdr3_length: 14; cdr3_aa: CASTRDAAQETQYF; cdr3_nt: TGTGCCAGCACCCGGGACGCAGCCCAAGAGACCCAGTACTTC
j_call: TRBJ2-3; v_call: TRBV20-1; clone_size: NA; d_call: TRBD1; cdr3_length: 16; cdr3_aa: CSASYRGRDTADTQYF; cdr3_nt: TGCAGTGCTAGTTATAGGGGGCGAGACACGGCAGATACGCAGTATTTT
j_call: TRBJ1-1; v_call: TRBV20-1; clone_size: few; d_call: NA; cdr3_length: 13; cdr3_aa: CSAEGSWNTEAFF; cdr3_nt: TGCAGTGCTGAGGGGTCATGGAACACTGAAGCTTTCTTT
j_call: TRBJ1-5; v_call: TRBV20-1; clone_size: NA; d_call: NA; cdr3_length: 15; cdr3_aa: CSASKGRWGNQPQHF; cdr3_nt: TGCAGTGCTAGTAAGGGGCGGTGGGGCAATCAGCCCCAGCATTTT
j_call: TRBJ1-1; v_call: TRBV9; clone_size: few; d_call: NA; cdr3_length: 15; cdr3_aa: CASSVGVWEEGEAFF; cdr3_nt: TGTGCCAGCAGCGTAGGAGTTTGGGAGGAGGGTGAAGCTTTCTTT
j_call: TRBJ2-1; v_call: TRBV10-1; clone_size: few; d_call: NA; cdr3_length: 15; cdr3_aa: CASFRWGRTYNEQFF; cdr3_nt: TGCGCCAGCTTTCGATGGGGCCGAACCTACAATGAGCAGTTCTTC
j_call: TRBJ1-2; v_call: TRBV20-1; clone_size: few; d_call: NA; cdr3_length: 11; cdr3_aa: CSARYGYGYTF; cdr3_nt: TGCAGTGCTAGATATGGCTATGGCTACACCTTC
j_call: TRBJ2-5; v_call: TRBV2; clone_size: few; d_call: NA; cdr3_length: 16; cdr3_aa: CASGNRSIESRETQYF; cdr3_nt: TGTGCCAGCGGAAACAGGTCAATCGAGTCCAGAGAGACCCAGTACTTC
j_call: TRBJ1-2; v_call: TRBV6-1; clone_size: NA; d_call: NA; cdr3_length: 15; cdr3_aa: CASSPPADRSNGYTF; cdr3_nt: TGTGCCAGCAGCCCCCCGGCAGACCGATCTAATGGCTACACCTTC